The 3 T cell receptor beta chains reported below all come from one sample, sequenced in a study of blood T cell repertoires in COVID-19. Libraries were prepared by immunoSEQ multiplex PCR; TCRdb keeps only in-frame clonotypes and omits some of them. Among about 130,000 clones, over 75% were seen once, and the ten largest hold 6.6%. Sequenced input: peripheral blood. The receptors originated from an elderly man with active or convalescent COVID-19.

The chain uses TRBV5-1 and TRBJ2-7; TRBD1 matches 9 bases. The germline V gene has CDR1 SGHRS and CDR2 YFSETQ. Germline trimming cut 5 bases from V and 6 bases from J; bases unmatched to any gene: 9. CDR3 length equals 14 residues. CDR3 DNA sequence: TGCGCCAGCAGGCCGGGACAGGGCTTAAGCGAGCAGTACTTC. It codes for CASRPGQGLSEQYF.

This clone was recorded only once. The chain has TRBV5-1 and TRBJ1-1, with D tentatively TRBD1 (5 bases). CDR1 SGHRS and CDR2 YFSETQ come from the germline V gene. The germline V and J ends were trimmed by 3 bases and 5 bases, with 14 bases remaining between them. This CDR3 spans 14 amino acids. For the CDR3, the DNA is TGCGCCAGCAGCTGGGGTCAGGGAGGAACTGAAGCTTTCTTT. This encodes CASSWGQGGTEAFF.

This clone came up a few times. The chain recombines TRBV6-5 with TRBJ2-2, with a weak D call TRBD2 (5 bases). CDR3 length: 16 residues. Germline lookup yields CDR1 MNHEY and CDR2 SVGAGI. V was pared by 2 bases and J by 6 bases, with 16 bases between. Here the CDR3 reads CASSYSWRMRSGELFF. Written as DNA, the CDR3 is TGTGCCAGCAGTTACAGCTGGAGGATGCGCTCCGGGGAGCTGTTTTTT.